The present T cell receptor beta chain was sequenced within a study of patients and donors after allogeneic stem cell transplantation. This clonotype was observed a handful of times. The CDR3 covers 15 residues. V was pared by 4 bases and J by 3 bases, with 6 bases of the junction left unmatched. Germline lookup yields CDR1 ENHRY and CDR2 SYGVKD. TCRdb analysed the RT-PCR reads with MiXCR anew, one entry per CDR3 protein. The data show 920,000 or so distinct CDR3 sequences, 15% to 20% seen once. The receptor comes from a human donor who was either an allogeneic HSCT recipient or a stem cell or donor lymphocyte infusion donor (not recorded which). It is not recorded whose cells these are; they may come from a transplant donor. The V call is TRBV10-3, the J call TRBJ1-2, with 9 bases aligning to TRBD1. Sequencing was carried out using blood, either unsorted or a sorted T cell fraction (not recorded which). CDR3 protein: CAISGGQGGHYGYTF. CDR3 DNA sequence: TGTGCCATCAGTGGGGGACAGGGAGGACACTATGGCTACACCTTC.